These T cell receptor beta chains were read from a single sample in a study of shared clonotypes between healthy human individuals. The assay was immunoSEQ multiplex PCR, and TCRdb's table has in-frame clones only and misses some. The sample lists about 2 million clones; roughly 95% were seen once. Material for sequencing was naive CD8+ T cells sorted from blood. Receptor source: a man aged 18 to 29 in good health. Each CDR3 is given with its conserved first and last residue. The order of the fields is CDR3 length, J gene, V gene, clone size, D gene, CDR3 protein, CDR3 DNA. A D gene is named only where the DNA matches it firmly. Clone sizes are given selectively: once, few, many, or a class where the clone is expanded.

13,TRBJ2-7,TRBV27,.,TRBD2,CAAGRGGGSEQYF,TGTGCCGCAGGGCGGGGAGGCGGGAGCGAGCAGTACTTC
15,TRBJ1-2,TRBV7-3,.,.,CASSPFPGGGYGYTF,TGTGCCAGCAGCCCCTTCCCTGGGGGTGGCTATGGCTACACCTTC
15,TRBJ2-5,TRBV27,.,.,CASSLADRSQETQYF,TGTGCCAGCAGTCTGGCGGATCGGAGCCAAGAGACCCAGTACTTC
18,TRBJ2-3,TRBV5-1,.,TRBD2,CASSPALLAGLSTDTQYF,TGCGCCAGCAGCCCAGCCCTACTAGCGGGTCTTAGCACAGATACGCAGTATTTT
15,TRBJ1-1,TRBV13,.,TRBD1,CASSPAGTDNTEAFF,TGTGCCAGCAGCCCAGCAGGGACAGACAACACTGAAGCTTTCTTT
16,TRBJ2-7,TRBV29-1,.,TRBD2,CSVERSLAGFFYEQYF,TGCAGCGTTGAAAGGTCACTAGCGGGATTTTTCTACGAGCAGTACTTC
15,TRBJ2-7,TRBV6-1,.,TRBD1,CASSEGTGDAYEQYF,TGTGCCAGCAGTGAAGGGACAGGAGACGCCTACGAGCAGTACTTC
14,TRBJ1-5,TRBV4-1,few,.,CASSQVTGNQPQHF,TGCGCCAGCAGCCAAGTGACGGGGAATCAGCCCCAGCATTTT
14,TRBJ2-7,TRBV5-6,.,.,CASSPQGYGYEQYF,TGTGCCAGCAGTCCCCAGGGGTACGGCTACGAGCAGTACTTC
16,TRBJ1-3,TRBV27,once,TRBD1,CASSAGQGSFGNTIYF,TGTGCCAGCAGTGCCGGACAGGGAAGCTTCGGAAACACCATATATTTT
13,TRBJ1-2,TRBV4-3,.,.,CASSPRANYGYTF,TGCGCCAGCAGCCCTAGGGCTAACTATGGCTACACCTTC
15,TRBJ2-2,TRBV27,.,.,CASSLHRQSDGELFF,TGTGCCAGCAGTTTACACCGGCAGTCGGACGGGGAGCTGTTTTTT
15,TRBJ2-7,TRBV9,.,.,CASSVGGGTSYEQYF,TGTGCCAGCAGCGTAGGAGGCGGGACCTCCTACGAGCAGTACTTC
17,TRBJ1-6,TRBV2,.,.,CASSVWGGSSYNSPLHF,TGTGCCAGCAGCGTTTGGGGGGGGAGCTCCTATAATTCACCCCTCCACTTT
16,TRBJ1-5,TRBV5-7,.,.,CASSLTRLDGNQPQHF,TGTGCCAGCAGCCTGACAAGGCTCGATGGCAATCAGCCCCAGCATTTT
14,TRBJ2-7,TRBV4-1,.,.,CASSQERETYEQYF,TGCGCCAGCAGCCAAGAGCGGGAAACGTACGAGCAGTACTTC
16,TRBJ2-3,TRBV5-1,.,.,CASSLARMSGTDTQYF,TGCGCCAGCAGCCTCGCCCGGATGAGCGGCACAGATACGCAGTATTTT
17,TRBJ2-7,TRBV7-9,.,TRBD1,CASSHPLPGTGSYEQYF,TGTGCCAGCAGCCACCCTCTACCTGGGACAGGGTCCTACGAGCAGTACTTC
15,TRBJ1-4,TRBV4-1,.,.,CASSPGTPTGEKLFF,TGCGCCAGCAGCCCCGGAACCCCGACGGGGGAAAAACTGTTTTTT
14,TRBJ2-2,TRBV18,.,.,CASSPPGFTGELFF,TGTGCCAGCTCACCACCGGGGTTCACCGGGGAGCTGTTTTTT
13,TRBJ2-7,TRBV27,.,.,CASSLTGPPEQYF,TGTGCCAGCAGTCTGACAGGTCCCCCGGAGCAGTACTTC
16,TRBJ2-2,TRBV7-3,.,.,CASSLVGASNTGELFF,TGTGCCAGCAGCTTGGTGGGGGCCTCGAACACCGGGGAGCTGTTTTTT